One sample yielded the 18 T cell receptor beta chains listed below, sequenced in a study of T-cell reconstitution after alpha-beta-depleted transplantation in children. Unique molecular identifiers were built into the TCRbeta library. TCRdb recomputed calls from the PCR reads with MiXCR, one row per CDR3 protein. The data hold about 540,000 distinct CDR3 sequences, with about 17% observed a single time. Sequencing was performed on PBMCs from the stem cell graft donor, taken from the stem cell graft. Receptors were obtained from a human donor who donated a stem cell graft to a child with acute lymphoblastic leukemia.

This clonotype was observed many times. This chain uses TRBV5-1 with TRBJ2-7; D gene uncertain. Germline CDR1 reads SGHRS; CDR2 reads YFSETQ. The CDR3 is made up of 14 amino acids. The germline V and J ends were trimmed by 1 base and 0 bases, with 8 bases remaining between them. The CDR3 here is CASSLLANSYEQYF. CDR3 DNA sequence: TGCGCCAGCAGCTTGTTGGCAAACTCCTACGAGCAGTACTTC.

A few counts support this clonotype. This rearrangement joins TRBV12-3 or TRBV12-4 to TRBJ1-1, with D uncertain. Trimming took 0 bases from V and 6 from J, leaving 14 bases between them. There are 15 residues in the CDR3. The CDR3 loop reads CASSLANLGVAEAFF. The CDR3 coding sequence is TGTGCCAGCAGTTTAGCGAATTTGGGTGTTGCTGAAGCTTTCTTT.

CDR3 loop: CASSHQAGPYEQYF. The CDR3 DNA reads TGTGCCAGCAGCCATCAGGCAGGCCCCTACGAGCAGTACTTC. The chain carries TRBV14 and TRBJ2-7, with D uncertain. Germline assignment: CDR1 SGHDN and CDR2 FVKESK. The CDR3 is 14 residues long. Trimming removed 3 bases from V and 2 bases from J, with 11 bases in between.

About this clonotype: Because it lacks the conserved phenylalanine or tryptophan at the end, this CDR3 is likely a read error. The chain recombines TRBV5-5 with TRBJ2-1; D gene unclear. This CDR3 is built from 12 residues. Germline CDR1 SGHKS, CDR2 YYEKEE (reference sequence). The CDR3 DNA follows: TGTGCCAGCAGCTTGGGGTTCAATGGGCAGTTCTTG. Amino acids: CASSLGFNGQFL.

The chain recombines TRBV6-1 with TRBJ2-1; 10 bases line up with TRBD2. CDR1 is MNHNS, CDR2 SASEGT, per germline. The CDR3 length is 16 residues. Trimming cost V 6 bases and J 6 bases; bases outside gene matches: 11. The CDR3 nucleotides read TGTGCCAGCAGGAAAGAACCGGGACTAGCGATCAATGAGCAGTTCTTC. This translates into CASRKEPGLAINEQFF.

This clonotype was detected a few times. One end of the junction does not line up with germline, which may come from a read error. The genes are TRBV20-1 and TRBJ2-3; 8 nucleotides line up with TRBD2. Germline V gene data show CDR1 as DFQATT and CDR2 as SNEGSKA (reference sequence). The CDR3 runs to 14 residues. The CDR3 is CSTRPSGLTDTQYF. The CDR3 DNA reads as TGCAGTACTAGGCCTAGCGGGCTCACAGATACGCAGTATTTT.

This clonotype showed up just a few times. The V call is TRBV12-3 or TRBV12-4, the J call TRBJ2-7; 9 bases are shared with TRBD2. With 8 bases clipped from V and 4 bases from J, the junction kept 15 bases outside the gene matches. The length of the CDR3 is 16 residues. This chain's CDR3 is CASSPQGGLALYEQYF. CDR3 nucleotides: TGTGCCAGCTCCCCGCAAGGGGGACTAGCCCTATACGAGCAGTACTTC.

This clonotype was counted only a few times. V usage is TRBV20-1 and J usage is TRBJ2-7; TRBD2 matches at 13 bases. Germline V gives CDR1 DFQATT, CDR2 SNEGSKA (reference sequence). Trimming at V came to 7 bases and at J to 2 bases, leaving 14 bases not matched to a gene. The CDR3 totals 17 residues. CDR3 bases: TGCAGTGGATGGACTAGCGGGAGAACCACCGTCGCCTACGAGCAGTACTTC. Its protein is CSGWTSGRTTVAYEQYF.

A few counts support this clonotype. The chain combines TRBV5-1 with TRBJ2-3, with 14 bases fitting TRBD2. The CDR3 runs 18 residues. Germline V gene sequence: CDR1 SGHRS, CDR2 YFSETQ. After removal of 1 base from V and 3 bases from J, the junction contained 7 bases not matched to a gene. CDR3 in amino acids: CASSLPGTSGSATDTQYF. CDR3 in DNA: TGCGCCAGCAGCTTGCCCGGGACTAGCGGGAGCGCGACAGATACGCAGTATTTT.

The chain recombines TRBV4-1 with TRBJ2-7; 12 bases line up with TRBD2. With V trimmed by 4 bases and J by 0 bases, 19 bases remained unmatched. Looked up from germline, CDR1 is MGHRA and CDR2 is YSYEKL. This CDR3 has 21 residues. DNA of the CDR3: TGCGCCAGCAGCCCGGAGGGGCGGGTGACTAGCGGGAGATGGAGCTCCTACGAGCAGTACTTC. Its protein is CASSPEGRVTSGRWSSYEQYF.

The rearrangement joins TRBV12-3 or TRBV12-4 to TRBJ1-2; weak D call: TRBD1 (6 bases). This CDR3 contains 14 residues. V was shortened by 7 bases and J by 4 bases, with 16 bases between the two germline ends. CDR3 region: CASTRRGGGYGYTF. The CDR3 DNA is TGTGCCAGCACCCGACGAGGGGGAGGCTATGGCTACACCTTC.

The chain has TRBV20-1 and TRBJ2-2; 14 bases align to TRBD2. Germline values: CDR1 DFQATT, CDR2 SNEGSKA (reference sequence). The CDR3 sequence is 18 residues long. V lost 3 bases and J lost 3; bases outside the gene matches: 9. CDR3 loop: CSARAGTSGRRHTGELFF. The CDR3 DNA reads as TGCAGTGCTAGGGCCGGGACTAGCGGGAGAAGGCACACCGGGGAGCTGTTTTTT.

This clonotype has more than one count but fewer than ten. This rearrangement joins TRBV6-6 to TRBJ1-1; D unclear. V shed 2 bases and J shed 1 base, with 2 bases lying between them. Germline values: CDR1 MNHNY, CDR2 SVGAGI (reference sequence). The CDR3 covers 12 residues. CDR3 protein: CASSYQNTEAFF. In DNA form, the CDR3 reads TGTGCCAGCAGTTACCAGAACACTGAAGCTTTCTTT.

This clonotype was found a few times. The gene calls are TRBV7-2 and TRBJ2-1; 10 bases are a match to TRBD1. The CDR3 length is 16 residues. Trimming removed 3 bases from V and 7 bases from J; junction bases left unmatched: 9. The V gene's germline CDR1 is SGHTA and CDR2 FQGNSA. CDR3: CASSLARDRGGNEQFF. CDR3 in DNA: TGTGCCAGCAGCTTGGCCCGGGACAGGGGTGGTAATGAGCAGTTCTTC.

This clonotype has just a few counts. The gene calls are TRBV5-1 and TRBJ1-2; D not certain. Germline V gene data show CDR1 as SGHRS and CDR2 as YFSETQ. The V end lost 4 bases, the J end lost 4 bases, and 23 bases lay between the germline ends. This CDR3 has 17 residues. The CDR3 reads CASSRAAQDSLVYGYTF. The DNA of the CDR3 is TGCGCCAGCAGCCGCGCGGCTCAGGACTCCCTAGTCTATGGCTACACCTTC.

V is TRBV6-6 and J is TRBJ2-3, with D hard to call. Germline-derived CDR1 and CDR2 are MNHNY and SVGAGI (reference sequence). V shed 2 bases and J shed 4 bases, with 1 base lying between them. The CDR3 sequence is 11 residues long. CDR3 sequence reads: CASSYADTQYF. The CDR3 nucleotides are TGTGCCAGCAGTTACGCAGATACGCAGTATTTT.

The chain is built from TRBV27 and TRBJ2-3; maybe TRBD1 (5 bases). V was clipped by 8 bases and J by 4 bases, with 7 bases between them. The CDR3 runs 11 residues. Germline CDR1 and CDR2: MNHEY and SMNVEV (reference sequence). This CDR3 is CASVGPDTQYF. The CDR3 DNA reads TGTGCCAGCGTGGGGCCAGATACGCAGTATTTT.

The chain carries TRBV11-2 and TRBJ1-1, with D perhaps matching TRBD1 (6 bases). The CDR3 runs to 15 residues. Deletions cut 6 bases from V and 4 bases from J, with 18 bases between. CDR1 is SGHAT, CDR2 FQNNGV, per germline. The CDR3 sequence: CASSFGKGGVTEAFF. The CDR3 bases are TGTGCCAGCAGTTTCGGGAAGGGGGGCGTCACTGAAGCTTTCTTT.